A selection of T cell receptor beta chains follows, all from one sample in a study of blood T cell repertoires in COVID-19. Sequencing was performed with immunoSEQ multiplex PCR; in TCRdb, only in-frame clones are kept and a portion is missing. The top ten hold less than 2% of the sample, which has tens of thousands of clones, about 82% seen once. Material: peripheral blood. The receptors originated from a woman aged 60-75 years with acute or convalescent COVID-19. Each CDR3 is given with its conserved first and last residue. The order of the fields is CDR3 DNA, CDR3 protein, J gene, D gene, clone size, V gene. D genes are given only for firm matches. Size tells how often a clone was seen (once, few, many) or the class of an expanded clone, and some rows leave it out.

TGCGCCAGCAGCTTGGAGGCGGGGGCAGAAACACCCCTCCACTTT	CASSLEAGAETPLHF	TRBJ1-6	.	.	TRBV5-1
TGTGCCAGCAGCGCGGGACTAGCGGGATGGGAGACCCAGTACTTC	CASSAGLAGWETQYF	TRBJ2-5	TRBD2	.	TRBV9
TGTGCCAGCAGTCCCCCGGGGGGGGGCTATGGCTACACCTTC	CASSPPGGGYGYTF	TRBJ1-2	.	.	TRBV6-6
TGTGCTAGTGGTCCTATGTTCTTC	CASGPMFF	TRBJ2-1	.	.	TRBV12-5
TGTGCCAGCAGACGACTAGCGGGGGGACAAGAGACCCAGTACTTC	CASRRLAGGQETQYF	TRBJ2-5	TRBD2	.	TRBV28
TGTGCCAGCAGCCCCCAGGGGGACACCATATATTTT	CASSPQGDTIYF	TRBJ1-3	TRBD1	few	TRBV7-9
TGTGCCAGCACCTGGGCAGGGGGGACCGGGGAGCTGTTTTTT	CASTWAGGTGELFF	TRBJ2-2	.	.	TRBV6-5
TGTGCCAGCATTTACCCGGGACAACTTTACGAGCAGTACTTC	CASIYPGQLYEQYF	TRBJ2-7	.	.	TRBV6-5
TGTGCCAGCAGCTACACAGGGATGAACACTGAAGCTTTCTTT	CASSYTGMNTEAFF	TRBJ1-1	.	.	TRBV6-5
TGTGCCAGTAGGAGAGAGACAGTTAATTCACCCCTCCACTTT	CASRRETVNSPLHF	TRBJ1-6	.	.	TRBV19
TGTGCCAGCAGTGGGGGAGGGTACAATGAGCAGTTCTTC	CASSGGGYNEQFF	TRBJ2-1	TRBD2	.	TRBV9
TGTGCCAGCAGCCAAGACAGGGGAACCCACTATGGCTACACCTTC	CASSQDRGTHYGYTF	TRBJ1-2	.	.	TRBV3-1/TRBV3-2
TGCAGCGTTGAGGGAGTAGCCTACGAGCAGTACTTC	CSVEGVAYEQYF	TRBJ2-7	.	.	TRBV29-1
TGTGCCAGCAGTCACGGGGCAGGGAGGTACGAGCAGTACTTC	CASSHGAGRYEQYF	TRBJ2-7	.	.	TRBV27
TGCAGTGCTTACAGGGATGGCTACACCTTC	CSAYRDGYTF	TRBJ1-2	.	.	TRBV20-1
TGTGCCTGGGGGACTAGTAGGCCCTCCAATGAGCAGTTCTTC	CAWGTSRPSNEQFF	TRBJ2-1	TRBD2	.	TRBV30
TGTGCCATCTCCCCCCCGACAGGGAGATACGAGCAGTACTTC	CAISPPTGRYEQYF	TRBJ2-7	TRBD1	once	TRBV2
TGTGCCAGCAGCTTAGCGGGTGCGGAAAAACTGTTTTTT	CASSLAGAEKLFF	TRBJ1-4	.	.	TRBV13
TGTGCCAGCAGCTCCGCGGGTCGGGCGGTAAATACGCAGTATTTT	CASSSAGRAVNTQYF	TRBJ2-3	.	.	TRBV11-2
TGTGCCAGCTCACCCGAGACTAGCGGGTCCCACTACGAGCAGTACTTC	CASSPETSGSHYEQYF	TRBJ2-7	TRBD2	.	TRBV18
TGTGCCGCGGCGAACAGGGATGACGGCTACACCTTC	CAAANRDDGYTF	TRBJ1-2	.	.	TRBV24-1
TGTGCCAGCAGCTCGGGACTCACAAACACCGGGGAGCTGTTTTTT	CASSSGLTNTGELFF	TRBJ2-2	.	.	TRBV13
TGTGCCAGCAGCCAAGATTTTAACCCAGGGACCGGGGAGCTGTTTTTT	CASSQDFNPGTGELFF	TRBJ2-2	.	.	TRBV3-1/TRBV3-2
TGTGCCAGCAGTCCCGGGTTGGGAGACACTAACTATGGCTACACCTTC	CASSPGLGDTNYGYTF	TRBJ1-2	.	.	TRBV5-6
TGCGCCAGCAGCTTGGCCGAGCGGGGTGAGCAGTACTTC	CASSLAERGEQYF	TRBJ2-7	TRBD2	once	TRBV5-1
TGTGCCAGCTTCAGGGCTGGCTATGGCTACACCTTC	CASFRAGYGYTF	TRBJ1-2	.	few	TRBV28
TGTGCCAGCAGCTTGGTGGCAGGGAAAGAGTACGAGCAGTACTTC	CASSLVAGKEYEQYF	TRBJ2-7	.	.	TRBV5-5
TGTGCCAGCAGGGAAAAAGCGGGAGGAACCTACGAGCAGTACTTC	CASREKAGGTYEQYF	TRBJ2-7	TRBD2	.	TRBV2
TGTGCCAGCAGCGTAGCAGGGGGTAGCACAGATACGCAGTATTTT	CASSVAGGSTDTQYF	TRBJ2-3	TRBD1	once	TRBV9
TGTGCCAGTAGTAGGGGACTAGCGGGCGGGGGTGAGCAGTTCTTC	CASSRGLAGGGEQFF	TRBJ2-1	TRBD2	.	TRBV19
TGTGCCAGCAGTATAAAAGTGAGCTATGGCTACACCTTC	CASSIKVSYGYTF	TRBJ1-2	.	.	TRBV2
TGTGCCAGTAGTGTACCGGGACAGGGTAAGGCAGCGATCGGAAACACCATATATTTT	CASSVPGQGKAAIGNTIYF	TRBJ1-3	TRBD1	.	TRBV19
TGTGCCAGCAGCTTGAAGGGTCTCGAGGGAAATCAGCCCCAGCATTTT	CASSLKGLEGNQPQHF	TRBJ1-5	.	.	TRBV5-5
TGTGCCAGCAGTGATAACCGAGGGGGCGATACGCAGTATTTT	CASSDNRGGDTQYF	TRBJ2-3	TRBD1	.	TRBV6-4
TGTGCCAGCACCGATACCAGGACAGGGGAGGGTTACACCTTC	CASTDTRTGEGYTF	TRBJ1-2	TRBD1	.	TRBV28